This TCR beta chain was found in a study of tumor-infiltrating lymphocytes in primary liver carcinoma. The study, taken as a whole, reports: A significantly higher top-250-clone fraction was found in tumors than in blood (p = 0.039).

A word on this clonotype: No antigen is known for it. Germline is not matched at one junction end, which may reflect a read error.

The CDR3 totals 12 residues. CDR1 and CDR2 from the germline V gene are SGHAT and FQNNGV. It was unsorted whole blood that yielded blood RNA, and germline DNA was also extracted. Production of TCR beta cDNA used around 460 ng total RNA together with a constant-region primer. ARM-PCR was slightly modified, and three nested multiplex PCR rounds with it gave rise to the TCR beta libraries. Investigators reported that the first two PCR rounds, at around 11 cycles each, used TRBV1-TRBV30 forward primers with a C-beta reverse primer. TCRdb re-derived calls from the multiplex PCR reads in MiXCR, one entry per CDR3 protein. The table lists about 320,000 distinct CDR3 sequences, around three fifths of them singletons.

The V call is TRBV11-2, the J call TRBJ1-2; 8 bases line up with TRBD1. The sequenced material came from peripheral blood. The TCR sequence derives from a woman aged 25 to 39 with primary liver carcinoma and hepatitis B virus infection. The CDR3 region has the DNA TGTGGCAGCAGGTCGACAGGGGACGGCTACACCTTC. Amino acid sequence: CGSRSTGDGYTF.